Below, one T cell receptor (beta chain) is given with its context. Its antigen is unidentified. The CDR3 is made up of 15 amino acids. Per germline, CDR1 SNHLY and CDR2 FYNNEI. With 5 bases clipped from V and 5 bases from J, the junction kept 5 bases outside the gene matches. This sample stems from a study of cytomegalovirus exposure and HLA in healthy donors. Study-level points and caveats: TCR sequences were mostly rare, though some public TCRs occurred in many donors. Across all donors, roughly uniform sequencing depth was an assumption of the presence/absence analyses. The analysis excluded some indistinguishable V segments, including TRBV6-2 and TRBV6-3. Highly shared sequence variants in one cluster were likely a sequencing artifact.

The PCR had 60 Vbeta and 13 Jbeta primers. The assay was immunoSEQ multiplex PCR, and TCRdb's table has in-frame clones only and misses some. This sample has roughly 140,000 clones, with roughly 80% found just once. Sequenced sample: PBMCs. The TCR originated in a woman aged 40 to 50 in good health and CMV-seropositive. The chain recombines TRBV2 with TRBJ2-2, with 10 nucleotides matching TRBD2. CDR3 residues: CASSPLAGETGELFF. CDR3 DNA sequence: TGTGCCAGCAGTCCTCTAGCGGGAGAAACCGGGGAGCTGTTTTTT. The full variable domain, its missing parts supplied by reference TRBV2 and TRBJ2-2, is EPEVTQTPSHQVTQMGQEVILRCVPISNHLYFYWYRQILGQKVEFLVSFYNNEISEKSEIFDDQFSVERPDGSNFTLKIRSTKLEDSAMYFCASSPLAGETGELFFGEGSRLTVL.